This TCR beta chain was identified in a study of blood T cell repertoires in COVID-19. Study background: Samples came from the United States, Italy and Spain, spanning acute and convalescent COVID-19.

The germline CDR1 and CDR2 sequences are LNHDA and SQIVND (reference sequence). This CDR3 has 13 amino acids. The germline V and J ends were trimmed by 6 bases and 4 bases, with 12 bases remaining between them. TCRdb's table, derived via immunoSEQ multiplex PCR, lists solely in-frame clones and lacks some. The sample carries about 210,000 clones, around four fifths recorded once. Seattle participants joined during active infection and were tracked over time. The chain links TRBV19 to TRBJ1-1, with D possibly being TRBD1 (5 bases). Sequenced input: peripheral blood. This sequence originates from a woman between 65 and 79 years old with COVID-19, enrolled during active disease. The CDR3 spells CASSRLRGTEAFF. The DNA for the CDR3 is TGTGCCAGTAGCAGATTAAGGGGCACTGAAGCTTTCTTT.